In this sample, the clone carrying this TCR beta chain turned up once. The data derive from a study of T cell responses to AZD1222 COVID-19 vaccine. The data were produced by immunoSEQ multiplex PCR, yet TCRdb's version contains in-frame clones alone and is incomplete. The sample consists of 100,000 to 150,000 clones, 85% to 90% of them appearing once. This TCR derives from an adult in good health. The specimen comprised peripheral blood, sampled on day 0 of AZD1222 vaccination.

This CDR3 reads CSVAGHYEQYF. The CDR3 coding sequence is TGCAGCGTTGCTGGCCACTACGAGCAGTACTTC. V usage is TRBV29-1 and J usage is TRBJ2-7; D gene uncertain. Trimming took off 4 bases at V and 3 bases at J, with 7 bases between the two ends. This CDR3 comprises 11 residues. Germline V lookup: CDR1 SQVTM, CDR2 ANQGSEA.